The 25 T cell receptor beta chains below all came from one sample that was sequenced in a study of blood T cell repertoires in COVID-19. The protocol was immunoSEQ multiplex PCR, while the TCRdb copy is restricted to in-frame clones and leaves out a portion. This sample has 140,000 or so clones, with about 89% found just once. The sequenced material came from PBMCs or T cells enriched from blood (not recorded which). The receptor set was obtained from a man aged 60 to 69 who had recovered from COVID-19.

The chain employs TRBV12-3 or TRBV12-4 and TRBJ1-5; no firm D call. Trimming removed 5 bases at V and 4 bases at J, with 9 bases between. The CDR3 contains 13 residues. CDR3 DNA: TGTGCCAGCAGTCTGGACTGGAATCAGCCCCAGCATTTT. Encoded protein: CASSLDWNQPQHF.

The rearrangement uses TRBV19 and TRBJ2-1; 10 bases align to TRBD2. The CDR3 totals 16 residues. Per the germline V gene, CDR1 is LNHDA and CDR2 is SQIVND (reference sequence). Trimming cost V 4 bases and J 8 bases; bases outside gene matches: 11. Written as DNA, the CDR3 is TGTGCCAGTAGTAGAGCGGGAGGGCCGCGTTCCCATGAGCAGTTCTTC. Its protein is CASSRAGGPRSHEQFF.

This clone appeared a few times. The genes are TRBV19 and TRBJ1-6, with 10 bases matching TRBD1. V lost 6 bases and J lost 12; bases outside the gene matches: 20. The CDR3 totals 18 residues. Per the germline V gene, CDR1 is LNHDA and CDR2 is SQIVND (reference sequence). CDR3 nucleotides: TGTGCCAGTAGCCGACCCCCTCCGGGACAGGGGTTTAGTGAACCCCTCCACTTT. Its protein is CASSRPPPGQGFSEPLHF.

The chain employs TRBV19 and TRBJ1-6; D possibly corresponds to TRBD1 (5 bases). The V end lost 7 bases, the J end lost 9 bases, and 16 bases lay between the germline ends. The CDR3 length is 14 residues. Per germline, CDR1 LNHDA and CDR2 SQIVND (reference sequence). The CDR3 DNA is TGTGCCAGTACAAAACAGGCGCGGGGTTCACCCCTCCACTTT. It translates to CASTKQARGSPLHF.

V gene TRBV5-5 combines with J gene TRBJ1-2; 7 nucleotides align to TRBD1. V was pared by 0 bases and J by 5 bases, with 4 bases of the junction left unmatched. CDR3 size: 14 residues. CDR1 is SGHKS and CDR2 is YYEKEE in the germline V gene (reference sequence). In nucleotides, the CDR3 is TGTGCCAGCAGCTTGGGGGGACAGCGTTATGGCTACACCTTC. Amino acid sequence: CASSLGGQRYGYTF.

The J gene is TRBJ2-7, the V gene TRBV28; D call uncertain. This CDR3 comprises 12 residues. The germline gives CDR1 MDHEN, CDR2 SYDVKM. The germline V and J ends were trimmed by 3 bases and 2 bases, with 5 bases remaining between them. This CDR3 reads CASSFFTYEQYF. Here the CDR3 DNA reads TGTGCCAGCAGTTTTTTTACCTACGAGCAGTACTTC.

This rearrangement joins TRBV4-1 to TRBJ2-1; 9 bases agree with TRBD2. This CDR3 contains 15 residues. CDR1 MGHRA and CDR2 YSYEKL come from the germline V gene. After removal of 1 base from V and 7 bases from J, the junction contained 5 bases not matched to a gene. The chain's CDR3 is CASSQGVGLANEQFF. The CDR3 nucleotides read TGCGCCAGCAGCCAAGGGGTCGGACTAGCGAATGAGCAGTTCTTC.

This clone was seen once. The J gene is TRBJ1-5, the V gene TRBV7-2, with D possibly being TRBD1 (5 bases). Germline loops: CDR1 SGHTA, CDR2 FQGNSA. The CDR3 runs 15 residues. Trimming took off 5 bases at V and 0 bases at J, with 11 bases between the two ends. CDR3 sequence: CASSAPGLSNQPQHF. CDR3 DNA sequence: TGTGCCAGCAGCGCCCCAGGGCTTAGCAATCAGCCCCAGCATTTT.

J is TRBJ1-5 and V is TRBV3-1 (or the pseudogene TRBV3-2); 7 nucleotides match TRBD1. With 3 bases clipped from V and 9 bases from J, the junction kept 2 bases outside the gene matches. CDR1 is LGHDT and CDR2 is YNNKEL in the germline V gene (reference sequence). The CDR3 is made up of 12 amino acids. The CDR3 region has the DNA TGTGCCAGCAGCCATAGACAGGGGCCCCAGCATTTT. Residues: CASSHRQGPQHF.

The chain joins TRBV7-9 to TRBJ1-4; TRBD1 agrees at 11 bases. After removal of 4 bases from V and 8 bases from J, the junction contained 3 bases not matched to a gene. Germline V lookup: CDR1 SEHNR, CDR2 FQNEAQ (reference sequence). This CDR3 contains 14 residues. CDR3 sequence reads: CASSYRDRGEKLFF. CDR3 sequence (DNA): TGTGCCAGCAGCTACCGGGACAGGGGGGAAAAACTGTTTTTT.

V is TRBV4-1 and J is TRBJ2-7; TRBD2 matches 8 bases. Germline V gives CDR1 MGHRA, CDR2 YSYEKL. The V and J ends lost 4 bases and 6 bases, in that order; junction bases with no gene match: 5. The CDR3 runs to 13 residues. This CDR3 is CASSLGGEFEQYF. The CDR3 bases are TGCGCCAGCAGCCTCGGGGGGGAGTTCGAGCAGTACTTC.

This clone was detected only once. The chain carries TRBV5-6 and TRBJ2-1; no reliable D call. The CDR3 spans 13 residues. Germline V gene lookup returns CDR1 SGHDT and CDR2 YYEEEE. Trimming stripped 0 bases from V and 3 bases from J, with 4 bases between. The CDR3 loop is CASSLAHYNEQFF. CDR3 bases: TGTGCCAGCAGCTTGGCCCACTACAATGAGCAGTTCTTC.

V is TRBV18 and J is TRBJ2-2, with TRBD1 identical over 7 bases. Germline loops: CDR1 KGHSH, CDR2 LQKENI. V gave up 3 bases and J gave up 2 bases; unmatched junction bases: 9. The CDR3 extends over 17 amino acids. CDR3 amino acids: CASSPVTGQINTGELFF. DNA for the CDR3: TGTGCCAGCTCACCCGTAACGGGACAGATAAACACCGGGGAGCTGTTTTTT.

This clone was seen only once. The chain employs TRBV30 and TRBJ2-7; the match to TRBD1 covers 8 bases. The trim removed 1 base at V and 6 bases at J, leaving 5 bases unmatched. The CDR3 runs to 13 residues. Germline V gene lookup returns CDR1 GTSNPN and CDR2 SVGIG (reference sequence). CDR3 residues: CAWSGTGYSEQYF. CDR3 nucleotides: TGTGCCTGGAGTGGGACAGGGTATAGCGAGCAGTACTTC.

This clone was seen a few times. The V call is TRBV3-1 (or the pseudogene TRBV3-2), the J call TRBJ1-5; D unresolved. Trimming removed 3 bases at V and 9 bases at J, with 12 bases between. Germline V gene sequence: CDR1 LGHDT, CDR2 YNNKEL (reference sequence). The CDR3 length is 13 residues. The CDR3 protein is CASSHSRSGPQHF. The CDR3 nucleotides are TGTGCCAGCAGCCATAGCCGAAGCGGGCCCCAGCATTTT.

The chain couples TRBV7-6 to TRBJ1-2; D is ambiguous. The germline V gene encodes CDR1 SGHVS and CDR2 FNYEAQ. Trimming stripped 2 bases from V and 2 bases from J, with 12 bases between. The CDR3 has 15 amino acids. CDR3 sequence (DNA): TGTGCCAGCAGCTTATCTCCGGGTGAAAACTATGGCTACACCTTC. Residues: CASSLSPGENYGYTF. Full variable domain (outside the CDR3, taken from reference TRBV7-6 and TRBJ1-2): GAGVSQSPRYKVTKRGQDVALRCDPISGHVSLYWYRQALGQGPEFLTYFNYEAQQDKSGLPNDRFSAERPEGSISTLTIQRTEQRDSAMYRCASSLSPGENYGYTFGSGTRLTVV.

This clone has only one observation. V gene TRBV3-1 (or the pseudogene TRBV3-2) combines with J gene TRBJ1-2; 9 bases fit TRBD1. The CDR3 sequence is 13 residues long. With 3 bases clipped from V and 6 bases from J, the junction kept 2 bases outside the gene matches. Per germline, CDR1 LGHDT and CDR2 YNNKEL (reference sequence). Written as DNA, the CDR3 is TGTGCCAGCAGCCAGGGACAGGGCCATGGCTACACCTTC. Its translation is CASSQGQGHGYTF.

The chain has TRBV2 and TRBJ1-3, with unresolved D. CDR1 and CDR2 (germline): SNHLY, FYNNEI. The CDR3 length is 15 residues. V dropped 3 bases and J dropped 0 bases, with 9 bases sitting between them. CDR3 in DNA: TGTGCCAGCAGTGATGGCACCAACTCTGGAAACACCATATATTTT. Amino acid sequence: CASSDGTNSGNTIYF. Complete variable domain (other parts from reference TRBV2 and TRBJ1-3): EPEVTQTPSHQVTQMGQEVILRCVPISNHLYFYWYRQILGQKVEFLVSFYNNEISEKSEIFDDQFSVERPDGSNFTLKIRSTKLEDSAMYFCASSDGTNSGNTIYFGEGSWLTVV.

The rearrangement uses TRBV4-1 and TRBJ1-5, with 7 bases that match TRBD1. Germline CDR1 is MGHRA and CDR2 is YSYEKL. The length of the CDR3 is 15 residues. V was pared by 2 bases and J by 5 bases, with 6 bases of the junction left unmatched. The CDR3 is CASSQPDRVHQPQHF. The DNA of the CDR3 is TGCGCCAGCAGCCAACCCGACAGGGTACATCAGCCCCAGCATTTT.

This clone was counted a single time. The chain uses TRBV6-5 and TRBJ1-6, with TRBD1 matching over 8 bases. J lost 10 bases, V lost 6 bases, and 2 bases had no gene match. CDR1 and CDR2 from the germline V gene are MNHEY and SVGAGI. CDR3 length equals 12 residues. Here the CDR3 DNA reads TGTGCCAGCAGAGCAGGGGGCTCACCCCTCCACTTT. Protein product: CASRAGGSPLHF.

This chain links TRBV6-5 with TRBJ2-7; 12 bases agree with TRBD2. The CDR3 runs 15 residues. The ends lost 8 bases at V and 10 bases at J; junction bases unmatched: 15. Germline values: CDR1 MNHEY, CDR2 SVGAGI. CDR3 in DNA: TGTGCCAGCGGCGGCTGGGTTAGGACTAGCGGGACACAGTACTTC. Protein sequence: CASGGWVRTSGTQYF.

Only a few counts were recorded for this clone. The gene calls are TRBV19 and TRBJ1-2; no clear D gene. Trimming stripped 5 bases from V and 1 base from J, with 8 bases between. Germline lookup yields CDR1 LNHDA and CDR2 SQIVND (reference sequence). The CDR3 is 13 amino acids. This chain's CDR3 is CASSHGINYGYTF. CDR3 DNA sequence: TGTGCCAGTAGTCACGGGATTAACTATGGCTACACCTTC.

The chain has TRBV9 and TRBJ2-3; 7 bases are a match to TRBD1. The CDR3 spans 16 residues. After removal of 3 bases from V and 2 bases from J, the junction contained 9 bases not matched to a gene. The germline V gene has CDR1 SGDLS and CDR2 YYNGEE. The DNA of the CDR3 is TGTGCCAGCAGCGCACAACAGGGGCCCATCACAGATACGCAGTATTTT. It codes for CASSAQQGPITDTQYF.

The rearrangement links TRBV28 to TRBJ1-4, with 7 positions matching TRBD1. Looked up from germline, CDR1 is MDHEN and CDR2 is SYDVKM. The CDR3 is made up of 14 amino acids. J lost 0 bases, V lost 6 bases, and 1 base had no gene match. CDR3 sequence: CASRGQPTNEKLFF. The CDR3 DNA reads as TGTGCCAGCAGGGGACAGCCAACTAATGAAAAACTGTTTTTT.

The chain has TRBV18 and TRBJ2-3, with D unresolved. Germline V gives CDR1 KGHSH, CDR2 LQKENI. Trimming shortened V by 3 bases and J by 3 bases, and 10 bases separated the two germline ends. The CDR3 is made up of 14 amino acids. CDR3 sequence reads: CASSPSPSTDTQYF. DNA for the CDR3: TGTGCCAGCTCACCGAGTCCATCTACAGATACGCAGTATTTT.